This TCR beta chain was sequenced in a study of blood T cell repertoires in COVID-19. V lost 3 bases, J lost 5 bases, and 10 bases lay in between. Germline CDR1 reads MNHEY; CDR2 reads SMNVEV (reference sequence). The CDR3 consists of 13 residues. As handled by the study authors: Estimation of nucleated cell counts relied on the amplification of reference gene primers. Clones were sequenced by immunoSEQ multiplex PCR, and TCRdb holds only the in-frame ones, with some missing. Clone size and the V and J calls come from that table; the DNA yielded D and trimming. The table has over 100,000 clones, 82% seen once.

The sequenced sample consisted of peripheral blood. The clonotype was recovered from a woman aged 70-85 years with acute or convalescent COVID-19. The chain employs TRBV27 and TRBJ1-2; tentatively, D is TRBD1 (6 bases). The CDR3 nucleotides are TGTGCCAGCAGTTTTGCAGGGGTTTATGGCTACACCTTC. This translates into CASSFAGVYGYTF.